The T cell receptor beta chain under discussion was sequenced for a study of CD8+ T cells in alopecia areata. Overall study findings and caveats: Lesional tissue from the scalp (especially in alopecia totalis/universalis) showed higher clonality than normal scalp.

Sequencing used cDNA as its template, made by extracting RNA and reverse transcribing it. The table came from immunoSEQ multiplex PCR; TCRdb's copy has only in-frame clones and leaves some out. The data show 150,000 to 200,000 clones, 55% to 65% seen once. Starting from PBMCs, sorting isolated CD4+ and CD8+ T cells. A word on this clone: Its antigen is unknown.

The CDR3 loop spans 15 amino acids. Germline values: CDR1 ENHRY, CDR2 SYGVKD. With V trimmed by 2 bases and J by 5 bases, 9 bases remained unmatched. The chain uses TRBV10-3 and TRBJ2-7; 7 bases map to TRBD1. This clonotype was sampled from a human donor in good health. Sequencing was done on a sample of CD4+ T cells sorted from blood. The CDR3 is CAISETGAGADEQYF. CDR3 DNA: TGTGCCATCAGTGAGACAGGGGCAGGAGCGGACGAGCAGTACTTC.